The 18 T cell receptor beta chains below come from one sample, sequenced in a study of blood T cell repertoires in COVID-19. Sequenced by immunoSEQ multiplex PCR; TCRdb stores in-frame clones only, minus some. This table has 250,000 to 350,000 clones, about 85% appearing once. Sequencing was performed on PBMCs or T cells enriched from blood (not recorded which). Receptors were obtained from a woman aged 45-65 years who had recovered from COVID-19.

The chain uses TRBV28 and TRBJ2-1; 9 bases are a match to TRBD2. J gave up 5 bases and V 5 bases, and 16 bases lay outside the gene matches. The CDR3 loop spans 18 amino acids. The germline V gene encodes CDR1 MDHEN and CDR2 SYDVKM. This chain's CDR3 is CASSLKGTSPFVDNEQFF. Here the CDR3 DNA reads TGTGCCAGCAGTCTCAAAGGGACTAGCCCGTTTGTTGACAATGAGCAGTTCTTC.

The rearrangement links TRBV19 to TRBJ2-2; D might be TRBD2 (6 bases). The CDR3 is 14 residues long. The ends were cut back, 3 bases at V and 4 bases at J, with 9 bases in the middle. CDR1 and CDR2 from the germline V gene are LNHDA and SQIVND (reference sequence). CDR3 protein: CASSIGGSTGELFF. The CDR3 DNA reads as TGTGCCAGTAGTATTGGAGGGTCCACCGGGGAGCTGTTTTTT.

CDR3 bases: TGTGCCAGCAGCACCGCACAGGGGACCCCCGAGCAACTGTTTTTT. Translation: CASSTAQGTPEQLFF. The rearrangement uses TRBV6-5 and TRBJ1-4, with 7 bases aligning to TRBD1. The CDR3 is made up of 15 amino acids. Germline CDR1 is MNHEY and CDR2 is SVGAGI. V lost 6 bases to trimming and J lost 12 bases; unmatched junction nucleotides: 16.

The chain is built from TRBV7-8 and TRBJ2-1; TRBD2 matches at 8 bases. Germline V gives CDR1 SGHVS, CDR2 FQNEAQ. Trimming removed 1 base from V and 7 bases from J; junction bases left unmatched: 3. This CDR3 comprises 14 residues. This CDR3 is CASSLDGRGNEQFF. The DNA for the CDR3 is TGTGCCAGCAGCTTAGACGGGAGGGGAAATGAGCAGTTCTTC.

The CDR3 loop reads CASSLGRVNQPQHF. Here the CDR3 DNA reads TGTGCCAGCAGCTTAGGGAGGGTAAATCAGCCCCAGCATTTT. The chain has TRBV7-8 and TRBJ1-5, with D hard to call. The V and J ends lost 1 base and 4 bases respectively, with 8 bases between them. Germline V gene lookup returns CDR1 SGHVS and CDR2 FQNEAQ. The CDR3 is 14 residues long.

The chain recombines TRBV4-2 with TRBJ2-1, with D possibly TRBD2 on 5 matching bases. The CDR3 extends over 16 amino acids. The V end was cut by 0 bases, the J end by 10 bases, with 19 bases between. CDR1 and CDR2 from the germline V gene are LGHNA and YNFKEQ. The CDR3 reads CASSQDLELVGNEQFF. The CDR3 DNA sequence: TGTGCCAGCAGCCAAGATTTAGAACTAGTCGGGAACGAGCAGTTCTTC.

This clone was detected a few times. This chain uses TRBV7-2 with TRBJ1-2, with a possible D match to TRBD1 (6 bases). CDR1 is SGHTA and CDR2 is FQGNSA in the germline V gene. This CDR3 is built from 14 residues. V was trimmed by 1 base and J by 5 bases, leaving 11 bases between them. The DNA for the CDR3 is TGTGCCAGCAGCTTAGGGAGCCAGGGGTATGGCTACACCTTC. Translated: CASSLGSQGYGYTF.

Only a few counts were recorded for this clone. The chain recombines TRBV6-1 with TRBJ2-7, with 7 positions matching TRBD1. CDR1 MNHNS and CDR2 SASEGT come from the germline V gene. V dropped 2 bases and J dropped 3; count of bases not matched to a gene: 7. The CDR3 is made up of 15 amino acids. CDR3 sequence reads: CASSERTGARYEQYF. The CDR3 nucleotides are TGTGCCAGCAGTGAAAGGACAGGAGCGCGCTACGAGCAGTACTTC.

The CDR3 nucleotides read TGCAGCGTTTTTTCCGGGACTGCCGAATTCTTT. Residues: CSVFSGTAEFF. The chain is built from TRBV29-1 and TRBJ1-1; the D gene is possibly TRBD1 (5 bases). CDR1 is SQVTM and CDR2 is ANQGSEA in the germline V gene. The germline V and J ends were trimmed by 5 bases and 14 bases, with 18 bases remaining between them. The CDR3 runs 11 residues.

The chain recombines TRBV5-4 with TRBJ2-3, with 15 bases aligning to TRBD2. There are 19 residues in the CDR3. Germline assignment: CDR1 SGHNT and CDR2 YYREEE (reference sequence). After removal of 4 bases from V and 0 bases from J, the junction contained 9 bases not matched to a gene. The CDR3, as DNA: TGTGCCAGCAGCCAAGGACTAGCGGGAGGGGGTGCTAGCACAGATACGCAGTATTTT. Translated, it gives CASSQGLAGGGASTDTQYF.

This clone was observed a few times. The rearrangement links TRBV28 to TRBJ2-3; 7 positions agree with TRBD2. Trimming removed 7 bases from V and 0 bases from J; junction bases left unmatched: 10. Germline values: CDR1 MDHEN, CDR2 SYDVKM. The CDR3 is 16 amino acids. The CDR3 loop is CASTQVGGVSTDTQYF. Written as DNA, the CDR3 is TGTGCCAGCACCCAGGTGGGGGGGGTCAGCACAGATACGCAGTATTTT.

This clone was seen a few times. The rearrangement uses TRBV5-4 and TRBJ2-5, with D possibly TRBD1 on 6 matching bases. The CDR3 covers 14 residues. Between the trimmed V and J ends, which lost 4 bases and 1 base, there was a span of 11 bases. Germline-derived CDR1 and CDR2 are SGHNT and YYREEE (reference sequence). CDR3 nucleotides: TGTGCCAGCAGCCCGCAGGGGCCCCAAGAGACCCAGTACTTC. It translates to CASSPQGPQETQYF. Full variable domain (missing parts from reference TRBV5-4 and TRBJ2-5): ETGVTQSPTHLIKTRGQQVTLRCSSQSGHNTVSWYQQALGQGPQFIFQYYREEENGRGNFPPRFSGLQFPNYSSELNVNALELDDSALYLCASSPQGPQETQYFGPGTRLLVL.

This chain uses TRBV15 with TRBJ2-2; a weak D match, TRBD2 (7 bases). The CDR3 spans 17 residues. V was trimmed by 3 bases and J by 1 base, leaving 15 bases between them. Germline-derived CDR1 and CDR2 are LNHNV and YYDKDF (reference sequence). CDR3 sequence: CATSRSRGAGNTGELFF. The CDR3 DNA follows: TGTGCCACCAGCAGGTCCCGGGGGGCCGGGAACACCGGGGAGCTGTTTTTT. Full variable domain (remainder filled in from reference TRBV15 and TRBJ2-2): DAMVIQNPRYQVTQFGKPVTLSCSQTLNHNVMYWYQQKSSQAPKLLFHYYDKDFNNEADTPDNFQSRRPNTSFCFLDIRSPGLGDTAMYLCATSRSRGAGNTGELFFGEGSRLTVL.

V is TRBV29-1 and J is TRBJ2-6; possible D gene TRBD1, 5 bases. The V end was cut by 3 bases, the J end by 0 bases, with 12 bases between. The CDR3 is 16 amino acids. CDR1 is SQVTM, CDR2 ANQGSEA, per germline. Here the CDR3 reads CSVDQGSYSGANVLTF. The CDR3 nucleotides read TGCAGCGTTGATCAGGGTTCATACTCTGGGGCCAACGTCCTGACTTTC.

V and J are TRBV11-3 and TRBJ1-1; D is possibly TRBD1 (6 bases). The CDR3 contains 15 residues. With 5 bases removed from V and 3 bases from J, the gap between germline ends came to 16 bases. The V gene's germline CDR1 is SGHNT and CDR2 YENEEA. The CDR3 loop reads CASSPRTGRDTEAFF. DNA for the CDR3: TGTGCCAGCAGCCCCCGTACAGGGAGGGACACTGAAGCTTTCTTT. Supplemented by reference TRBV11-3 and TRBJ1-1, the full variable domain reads EAGVVQSPRYKIIEKKQPVAFWCNPISGHNTLYWYLQNLGQGPELLIRYENEEAVDDSQLPKDRFSAERLKGVDSTLKIQPAELGDSAVYLCASSPRTGRDTEAFFGQGTRLTVV.

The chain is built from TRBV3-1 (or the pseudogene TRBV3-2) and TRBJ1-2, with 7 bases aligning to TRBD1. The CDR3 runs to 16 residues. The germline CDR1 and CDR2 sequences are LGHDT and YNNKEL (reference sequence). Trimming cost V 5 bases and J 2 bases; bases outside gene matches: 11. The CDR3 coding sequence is TGTGCCAGCAGCTTATCCGGGACAGAACTAAACTATGGCTACACCTTC. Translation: CASSLSGTELNYGYTF.

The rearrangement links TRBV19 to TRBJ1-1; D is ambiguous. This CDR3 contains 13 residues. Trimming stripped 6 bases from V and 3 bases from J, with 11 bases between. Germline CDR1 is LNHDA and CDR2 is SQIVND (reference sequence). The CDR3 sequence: CASRTDIDTEAFF. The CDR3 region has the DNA TGTGCCAGTAGAACTGACATAGACACTGAAGCTTTCTTT.

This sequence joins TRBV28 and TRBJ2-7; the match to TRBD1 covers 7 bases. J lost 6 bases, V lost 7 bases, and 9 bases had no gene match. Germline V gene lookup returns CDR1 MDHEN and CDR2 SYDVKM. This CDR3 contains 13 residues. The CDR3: CASMGQPEREQYF. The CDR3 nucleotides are TGTGCCAGCATGGGACAGCCCGAACGCGAGCAGTACTTC.